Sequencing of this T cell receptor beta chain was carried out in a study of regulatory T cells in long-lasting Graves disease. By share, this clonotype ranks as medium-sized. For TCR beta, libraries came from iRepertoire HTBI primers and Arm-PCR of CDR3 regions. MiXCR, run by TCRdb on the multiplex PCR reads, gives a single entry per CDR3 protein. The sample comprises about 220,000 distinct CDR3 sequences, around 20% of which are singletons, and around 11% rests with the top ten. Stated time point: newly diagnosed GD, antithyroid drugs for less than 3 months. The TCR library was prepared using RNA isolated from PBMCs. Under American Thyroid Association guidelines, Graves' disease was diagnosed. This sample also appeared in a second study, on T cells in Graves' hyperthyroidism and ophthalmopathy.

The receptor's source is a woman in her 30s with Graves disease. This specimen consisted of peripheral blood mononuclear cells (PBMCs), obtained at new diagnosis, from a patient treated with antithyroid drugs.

Written as DNA, the CDR3 is TGTGCCAGCAGTTTACCCCGAACAGGGTCCCTAGCCAAAAACATTCAGTACTTC. Encoded protein: CASSLPRTGSLAKNIQYF. J is TRBJ2-4 and V is TRBV12-3 or TRBV12-4; possibly TRBD1 for D (6 bases). The CDR3 is made up of 18 amino acids. With 2 bases removed from V and 0 bases from J, the gap between germline ends came to 17 bases.